The 14 T cell receptor beta chains reported below all come from one sample, sequenced in a study of blood T cell repertoires in COVID-19. TCRdb's copy holds only in-frame clones and misses some; the assay was immunoSEQ multiplex PCR. The table shows 350,000 or so clones, with roughly 88% occurring only once. The sequenced sample consisted of peripheral blood. The receptors were sampled from a woman between 25 and 40 years old with COVID-19, enrolled during active disease.

J is TRBJ1-5 and V is TRBV12-3 or TRBV12-4, with unresolved D. The CDR3 is 13 residues long. The germline V and J ends were trimmed by 2 bases and 3 bases, with 5 bases remaining between them. The CDR3 is CASSLYINQPQHF. CDR3 nucleotides: TGTGCCAGCAGTTTATATATCAATCAGCCCCAGCATTTT.

The V gene is TRBV29-1, the J gene TRBJ1-1, with D possibly matching TRBD1 (6 bases). The germline V and J ends were trimmed by 6 bases and 4 bases, with 6 bases remaining between them. Germline-derived CDR1 and CDR2 are SQVTM and ANQGSEA. This CDR3 comprises 10 residues. The DNA for the CDR3 is TGCAGCGTCAGGGGCACTGAAGCTTTCTTT. Translating it yields CSVRGTEAFF.

This sequence joins TRBV7-2 and TRBJ2-7; 7 nucleotides agree with TRBD1. V trimming: 4 bases; J trimming: 3 bases; junction bases outside the gene matches: 3. Germline assignment: CDR1 SGHTA and CDR2 FQGNSA. There are 13 residues in the CDR3. CDR3 in amino acids: CASSSWTGYEQYF. CDR3 DNA sequence: TGTGCCAGCAGCTCCTGGACAGGCTACGAGCAGTACTTC. The entire variable domain, with the rest obtained from reference TRBV7-2 and TRBJ2-7, is as follows: GAGVSQSPSNKVTEKGKDVELRCDPISGHTALYWYRQSLGQGLEFLIYFQGNSAPDKSGLPSDRFSAERTGGSVSTLTIQRTQQEDSAVYLCASSSWTGYEQYFGPGTRLTVT.

The chain carries TRBV28 and TRBJ1-3, with D hard to call. The CDR3 totals 13 residues. Germline lookup yields CDR1 MDHEN and CDR2 SYDVKM. V lost 6 bases and J 4 bases, leaving 10 bases between the germline ends. CDR3 protein: CASRSTQGNTIYF. In nucleotides, the CDR3 is TGTGCCAGCAGATCCACGCAGGGAAACACCATATATTTT.

This clone was observed once. The chain employs TRBV30 and TRBJ2-1; D perhaps matches TRBD1 (7 bases). The CDR3 runs to 15 residues. The germline V gene encodes CDR1 GTSNPN and CDR2 SVGIG (reference sequence). V was shortened by 0 bases and J by 6 bases, with 15 bases between the two germline ends. CDR3 DNA sequence: TGTGCCTGGAGTGTACAGGGGCTAGCGCGCAATGAGCAGTTCTTC. As protein: CAWSVQGLARNEQFF.

V and J are TRBV19 and TRBJ2-1, with D possibly being TRBD2 (6 bases). Germline CDR1 reads LNHDA; CDR2 reads SQIVND (reference sequence). V lost 6 bases and J lost 5, with 11 bases in between. The CDR3 has 13 residues. The CDR3 protein is CASSLGGDNEQFF. The CDR3 DNA reads as TGTGCCAGTAGCCTGGGAGGAGACAATGAGCAGTTCTTC.

This clone was detected a few times. This rearrangement joins TRBV3-1 (or the pseudogene TRBV3-2) to TRBJ1-5, with D uncertain. The CDR3 is 15 residues long. Germline CDR1 is LGHDT and CDR2 is YNNKEL (reference sequence). Trimming stripped 5 bases from V and 0 bases from J, with 11 bases between. CDR3 sequence: CASSADGYSNQPQHF. The CDR3 nucleotides are TGTGCCAGCAGCGCAGACGGGTATAGCAATCAGCCCCAGCATTTT.

V and J are TRBV7-8 and TRBJ1-3; D uncertain. V was shortened by 2 bases and J by 4 bases, with 12 bases between the two germline ends. The CDR3 has 15 residues. Germline lookup yields CDR1 SGHVS and CDR2 FQNEAQ. Here the CDR3 reads CASSLSRFLGNTIYF. The CDR3 coding sequence is TGTGCCAGCAGCTTATCACGGTTTTTAGGAAACACCATATATTTT. Looking up the rest from reference TRBV7-8 and TRBJ1-3 gives the full variable domain: GAGVSQSPRYKVAKRGQDVALRCDPISGHVSLFWYQQALGQGPEFLTYFQNEAQLDKSGLPSDRFFAERPEGSVSTLKIQRTQQEDSAVYLCASSLSRFLGNTIYFGEGSWLTVV.

The gene calls are TRBV7-6 and TRBJ1-1; a weak D match, TRBD1 (6 bases). Germline V CDR1 and CDR2: SGHVS, FNYEAQ. V lost 0 bases and J 1 base, leaving 9 bases between the germline ends. The CDR3 spans 15 residues. Here the CDR3 DNA reads TGTGCCAGCAGCTTAGCGGGGACACAGAACACTGAAGCTTTCTTT. Amino acids: CASSLAGTQNTEAFF.

The chain recombines TRBV19 with TRBJ1-2, with a weak D call TRBD1 (6 bases). The V end was cut by 4 bases, the J end by 0 bases, with 9 bases between. From germline, CDR1 is LNHDA and CDR2 SQIVND (reference sequence). The CDR3 sequence is 14 residues long. CDR3 residues: CASSTGTPNYGYTF. As DNA, the CDR3 is TGTGCCAGTAGTACCGGGACACCTAACTATGGCTACACCTTC. Filled out from reference TRBV19 and TRBJ1-2, the complete variable domain reads DGGITQSPKYLFRKEGQNVTLSCEQNLNHDAMYWYRQDPGQGLRLIYYSQIVNDFQKGDIAEGYSVSREKKESFPLTVTSAQKNPTAFYLCASSTGTPNYGYTFGSGTRLTVV.

The chain has TRBV7-9 and TRBJ1-2; weak D call: TRBD1 (5 bases). V lost 4 bases and J 3 bases, leaving 12 bases between the germline ends. This CDR3 is 14 amino acids long. Germline CDR1 SEHNR, CDR2 FQNEAQ (reference sequence). Written as DNA, the CDR3 is TGTGCCAGCAGCTCCCAGACAGAATACTATGGCTACACCTTC. Protein sequence: CASSSQTEYYGYTF.

The chain employs TRBV5-4 and TRBJ2-5; TRBD2 is a possible D gene (5 bases). V gave up 4 bases and J gave up 2 bases, with 21 bases separating them. Germline V gene sequence: CDR1 SGHNT, CDR2 YYREEE (reference sequence). This CDR3 comprises 17 residues. In DNA form, the CDR3 reads TGTGCCAGCAGCGCGGGTGGATTGATGGGTCGGCAAGAGACCCAGTACTTC. Protein product: CASSAGGLMGRQETQYF.

The V call is TRBV5-8, the J call TRBJ1-2; the match to TRBD1 covers 7 bases. The ends lost 4 bases at V and 3 bases at J; junction bases unmatched: 9. The CDR3 loop spans 15 amino acids. Looked up from germline, CDR1 is SGHTS and CDR2 is YDEGEE. The CDR3 region has the DNA TGTGCCAGCAGCATACGGACAGGAAACCACTATGGCTACACCTTC. It encodes CASSIRTGNHYGYTF.

In this sample, this clone turned up once. V usage is TRBV6-5 and J usage is TRBJ1-4; possible D gene TRBD1, 6 bases. The germline V gene encodes CDR1 MNHEY and CDR2 SVGAGI. Trimming shortened V by 6 bases and J by 8 bases, and 16 bases separated the two germline ends. The CDR3 runs 14 residues. This chain's CDR3 is CASRPPDSSEKLFF. The CDR3 DNA follows: TGTGCCAGCAGACCTCCGGACAGCTCAGAAAAACTGTTTTTT.